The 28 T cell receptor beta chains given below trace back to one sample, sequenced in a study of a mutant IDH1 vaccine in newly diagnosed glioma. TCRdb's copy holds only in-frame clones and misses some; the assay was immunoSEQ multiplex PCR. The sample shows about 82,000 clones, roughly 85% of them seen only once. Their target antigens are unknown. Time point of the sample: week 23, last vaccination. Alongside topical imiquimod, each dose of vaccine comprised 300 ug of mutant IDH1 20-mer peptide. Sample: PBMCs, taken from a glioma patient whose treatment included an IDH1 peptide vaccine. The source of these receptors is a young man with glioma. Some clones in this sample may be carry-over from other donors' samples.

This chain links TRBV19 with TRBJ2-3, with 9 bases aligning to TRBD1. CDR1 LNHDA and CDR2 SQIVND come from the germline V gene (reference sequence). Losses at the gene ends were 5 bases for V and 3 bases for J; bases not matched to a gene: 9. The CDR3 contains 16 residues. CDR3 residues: CASSPHTGGLTDTQYF. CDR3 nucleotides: TGTGCCAGTAGTCCCCATACAGGGGGCCTGACAGATACGCAGTATTTT.

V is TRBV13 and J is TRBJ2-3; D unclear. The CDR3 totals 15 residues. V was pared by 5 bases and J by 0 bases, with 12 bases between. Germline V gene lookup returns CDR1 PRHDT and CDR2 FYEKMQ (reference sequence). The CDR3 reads CASSPRGISTDTQYF. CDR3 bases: TGTGCCAGCAGCCCCCGAGGTATTAGCACAGATACGCAGTATTTT. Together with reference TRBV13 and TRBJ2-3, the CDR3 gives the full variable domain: AAGVIQSPRHLIKEKRETATLKCYPIPRHDTVYWYQQGPGQDPQFLISFYEKMQSDKGSIPDRFSAQQFSDYHSELNMSSLELGDSALYFCASSPRGISTDTQYFGPGTRLTVL.

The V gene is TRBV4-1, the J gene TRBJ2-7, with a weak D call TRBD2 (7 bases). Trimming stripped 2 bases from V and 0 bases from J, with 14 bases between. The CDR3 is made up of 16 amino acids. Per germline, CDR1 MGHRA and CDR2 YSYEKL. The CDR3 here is CASSQYQRDTSYEQYF. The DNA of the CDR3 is TGCGCCAGCAGCCAATATCAGCGGGACACCTCCTACGAGCAGTACTTC.

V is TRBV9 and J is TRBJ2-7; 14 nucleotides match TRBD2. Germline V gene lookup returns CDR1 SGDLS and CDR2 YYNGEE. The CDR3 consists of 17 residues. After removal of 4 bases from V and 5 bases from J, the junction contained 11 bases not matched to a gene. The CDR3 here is CASSQGGTSGSGDEQYF. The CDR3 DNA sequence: TGTGCCAGCAGCCAAGGGGGGACTAGCGGGAGTGGAGACGAGCAGTACTTC.

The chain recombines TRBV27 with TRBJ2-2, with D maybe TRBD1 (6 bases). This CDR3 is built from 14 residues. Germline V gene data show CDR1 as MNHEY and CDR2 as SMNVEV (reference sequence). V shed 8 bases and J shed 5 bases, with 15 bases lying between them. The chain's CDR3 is CASGGWVRTGELFF. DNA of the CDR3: TGTGCCAGCGGGGGCTGGGTGCGGACCGGGGAGCTGTTTTTT.

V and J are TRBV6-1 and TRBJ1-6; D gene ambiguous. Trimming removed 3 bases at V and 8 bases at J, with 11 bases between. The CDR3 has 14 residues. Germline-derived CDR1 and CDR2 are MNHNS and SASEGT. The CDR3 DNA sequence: TGTGCCAGCAGTGACACTGTAATGGATTCACCCCTCCACTTT. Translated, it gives CASSDTVMDSPLHF.

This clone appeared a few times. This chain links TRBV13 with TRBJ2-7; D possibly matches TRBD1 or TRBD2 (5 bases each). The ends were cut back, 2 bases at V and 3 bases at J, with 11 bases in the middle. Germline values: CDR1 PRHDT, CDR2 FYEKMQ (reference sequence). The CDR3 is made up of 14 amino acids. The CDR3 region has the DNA TGTGCCAGCAGCTTAACGGGACCCATCTACGAGCAGTACTTC. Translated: CASSLTGPIYEQYF.

CDR3 in DNA: TGTGCCAGCAGCTTCACAGTGGCGGGGACAGGGATCAATGAGCAGTTCTTC. Translated, it gives CASSFTVAGTGINEQFF. The genes are TRBV7-6 and TRBJ2-1; TRBD1 matches 9 bases. This CDR3 spans 17 amino acids. Germline V gene sequence: CDR1 SGHVS, CDR2 FNYEAQ. The V and J ends lost 3 bases and 6 bases, in that order; junction bases with no gene match: 12.

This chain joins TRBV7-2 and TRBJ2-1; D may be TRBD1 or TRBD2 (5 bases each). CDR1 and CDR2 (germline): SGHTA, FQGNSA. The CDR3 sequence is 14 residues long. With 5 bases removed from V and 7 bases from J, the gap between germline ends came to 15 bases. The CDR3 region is CASSPGPWGNEQFF. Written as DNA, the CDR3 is TGTGCCAGCAGCCCGGGACCGTGGGGTAATGAGCAGTTCTTC.

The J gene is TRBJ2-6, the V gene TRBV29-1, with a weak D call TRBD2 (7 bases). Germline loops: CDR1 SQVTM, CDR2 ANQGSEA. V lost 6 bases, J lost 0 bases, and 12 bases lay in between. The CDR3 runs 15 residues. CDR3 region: CSVGGGFSGANVLTF. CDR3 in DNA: TGCAGCGTGGGAGGGGGATTCTCTGGGGCCAACGTCCTGACTTTC.

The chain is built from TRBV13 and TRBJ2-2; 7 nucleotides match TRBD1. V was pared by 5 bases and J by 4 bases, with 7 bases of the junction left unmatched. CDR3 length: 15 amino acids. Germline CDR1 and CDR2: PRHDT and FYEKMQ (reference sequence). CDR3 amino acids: CASSQTGVFTGELFF. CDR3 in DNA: TGTGCCAGCAGCCAAACAGGGGTTTTCACCGGGGAGCTGTTTTTT.

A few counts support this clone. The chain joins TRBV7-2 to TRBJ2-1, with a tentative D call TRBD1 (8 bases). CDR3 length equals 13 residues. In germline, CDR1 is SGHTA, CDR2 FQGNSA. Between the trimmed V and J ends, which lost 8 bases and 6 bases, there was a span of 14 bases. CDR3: CASGTGGVNEQFF. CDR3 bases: TGTGCCAGCGGCACAGGGGGGGTCAATGAGCAGTTCTTC. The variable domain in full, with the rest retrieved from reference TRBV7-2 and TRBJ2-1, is GAGVSQSPSNKVTEKGKDVELRCDPISGHTALYWYRQSLGQGLEFLIYFQGNSAPDKSGLPSDRFSAERTGGSVSTLTIQRTQQEDSAVYLCASGTGGVNEQFFGPGTRLTVL.

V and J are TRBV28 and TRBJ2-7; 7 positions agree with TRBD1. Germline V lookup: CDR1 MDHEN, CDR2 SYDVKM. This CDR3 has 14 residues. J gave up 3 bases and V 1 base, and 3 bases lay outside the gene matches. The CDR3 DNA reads TGTGCCAGCAGTTTATCTGACAGGGTCTACGAGCAGTACTTC. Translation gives CASSLSDRVYEQYF.

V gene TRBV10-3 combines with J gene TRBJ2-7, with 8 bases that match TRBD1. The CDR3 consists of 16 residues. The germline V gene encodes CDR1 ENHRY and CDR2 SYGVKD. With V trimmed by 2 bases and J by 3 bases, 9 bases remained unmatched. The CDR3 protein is CAISEGGQAYLYEQYF. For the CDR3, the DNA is TGTGCCATCAGTGAGGGGGGACAGGCGTACCTCTACGAGCAGTACTTC.

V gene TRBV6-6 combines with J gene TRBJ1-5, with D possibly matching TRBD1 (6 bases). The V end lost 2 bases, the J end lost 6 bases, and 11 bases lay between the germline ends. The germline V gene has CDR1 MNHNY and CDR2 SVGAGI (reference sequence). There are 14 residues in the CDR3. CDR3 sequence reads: CASSYAGERQPQHF. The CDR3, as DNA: TGTGCCAGCAGTTACGCAGGGGAACGTCAGCCCCAGCATTTT.

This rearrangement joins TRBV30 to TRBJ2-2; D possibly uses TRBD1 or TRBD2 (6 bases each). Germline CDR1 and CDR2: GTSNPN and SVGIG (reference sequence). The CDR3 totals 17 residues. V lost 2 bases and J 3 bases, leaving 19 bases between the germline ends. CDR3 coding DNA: TGTGCCTGGAGTTCGGGGGCTCGTCCAGGGGACACCGGGGAGCTGTTTTTT. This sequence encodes CAWSSGARPGDTGELFF. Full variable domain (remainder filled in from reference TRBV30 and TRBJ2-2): SQTIHQWPATLVQPVGSPLSLECTVEGTSNPNLYWYRQAAGRGLQLLFYSVGIGQISSEVPQNLSASRPQDRQFILSSKKLLLSDSGFYLCAWSSGARPGDTGELFFGEGSRLTVL.

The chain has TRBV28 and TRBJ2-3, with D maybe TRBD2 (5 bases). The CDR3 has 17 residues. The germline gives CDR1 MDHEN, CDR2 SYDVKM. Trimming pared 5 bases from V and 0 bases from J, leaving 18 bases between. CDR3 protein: CASSPPRRTSSTDTQYF. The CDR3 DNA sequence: TGTGCCAGCAGTCCCCCCCGGAGGACCTCTAGCACAGATACGCAGTATTTT.

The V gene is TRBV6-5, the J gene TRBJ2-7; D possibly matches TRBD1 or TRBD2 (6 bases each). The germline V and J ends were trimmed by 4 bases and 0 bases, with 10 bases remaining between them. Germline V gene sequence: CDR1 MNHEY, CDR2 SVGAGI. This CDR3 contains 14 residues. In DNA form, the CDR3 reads TGTGCCAGCAGTTTTCGGGGGCCCTCCTACGAGCAGTACTTC. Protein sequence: CASSFRGPSYEQYF.

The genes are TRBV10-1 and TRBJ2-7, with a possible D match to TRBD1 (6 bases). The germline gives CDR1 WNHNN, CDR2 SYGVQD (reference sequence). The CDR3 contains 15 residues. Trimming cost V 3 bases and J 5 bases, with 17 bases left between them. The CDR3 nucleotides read TGCGCCAGCAGTGATCTCCGGGATCCAGGGGACGAGCAGTACTTC. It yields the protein CASSDLRDPGDEQYF.

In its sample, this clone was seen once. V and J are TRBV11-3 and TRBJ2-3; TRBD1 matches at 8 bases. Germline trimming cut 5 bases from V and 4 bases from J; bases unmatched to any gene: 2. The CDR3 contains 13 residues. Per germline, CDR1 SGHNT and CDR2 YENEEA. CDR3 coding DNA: TGTGCCAGCAGCCGGACAGGGCCAGATACGCAGTATTTT. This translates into CASSRTGPDTQYF.

CDR3 sequence reads: CASSTGGSNQPQHF. The CDR3 region has the DNA TGTGCCAGCAGCACGGGGGGTAGCAATCAGCCCCAGCATTTT. The chain couples TRBV28 to TRBJ1-5, with TRBD1 as a possible D gene (5 bases). V was clipped by 6 bases and J by 0 bases, with 9 bases between them. The CDR3 is 14 amino acids. Looked up from germline, CDR1 is MDHEN and CDR2 is SYDVKM.

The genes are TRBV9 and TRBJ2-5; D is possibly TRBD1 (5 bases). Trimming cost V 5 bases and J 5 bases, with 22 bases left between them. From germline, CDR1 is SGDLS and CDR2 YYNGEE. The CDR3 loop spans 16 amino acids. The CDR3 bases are TGTGCCAGCAGTGAAGGGGCGGCAAATCTACGGGAGACCCAGTACTTC. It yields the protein CASSEGAANLRETQYF.

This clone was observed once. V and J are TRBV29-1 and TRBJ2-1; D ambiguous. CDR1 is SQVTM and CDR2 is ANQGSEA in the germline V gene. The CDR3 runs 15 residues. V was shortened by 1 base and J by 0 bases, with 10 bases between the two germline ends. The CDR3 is CSVEASHSSYNEQFF. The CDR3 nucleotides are TGCAGCGTTGAAGCTTCGCACAGCTCCTACAATGAGCAGTTCTTC.

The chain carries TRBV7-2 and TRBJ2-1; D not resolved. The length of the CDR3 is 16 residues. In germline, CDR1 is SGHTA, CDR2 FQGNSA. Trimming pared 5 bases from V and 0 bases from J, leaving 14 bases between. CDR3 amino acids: CASSPSYLSSYNEQFF. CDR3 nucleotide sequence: TGTGCCAGCAGCCCCTCATACCTAAGCTCCTACAATGAGCAGTTCTTC.

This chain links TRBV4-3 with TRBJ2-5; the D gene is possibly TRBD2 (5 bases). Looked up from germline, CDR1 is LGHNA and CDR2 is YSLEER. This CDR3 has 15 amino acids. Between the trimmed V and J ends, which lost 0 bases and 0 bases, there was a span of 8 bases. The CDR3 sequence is CASSQEWEYQETQYF. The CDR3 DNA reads TGCGCCAGCAGCCAAGAATGGGAGTACCAAGAGACCCAGTACTTC.

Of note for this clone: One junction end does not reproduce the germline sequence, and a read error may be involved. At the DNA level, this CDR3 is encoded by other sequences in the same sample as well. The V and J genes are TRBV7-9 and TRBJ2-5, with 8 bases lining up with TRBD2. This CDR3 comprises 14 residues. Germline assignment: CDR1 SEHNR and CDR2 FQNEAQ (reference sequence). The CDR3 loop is CASSSSGSGETQYF. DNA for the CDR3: TGTGCCAGCAGCTCTAGCGGGTCAGGGGAGACCCAATACTTC.

The CDR3 region is CASSPGQLGEGYTF. The DNA for the CDR3 is TGTGCCAGCAGTCCCGGTCAGCTCGGGGAAGGCTACACCTTC. The rearrangement joins TRBV6-6 to TRBJ1-2; D is uncertain. The CDR3 extends over 14 amino acids. The V end lost 5 bases, the J end lost 8 bases, and 18 bases lay between the germline ends. Germline values: CDR1 MNHNY, CDR2 SVGAGI (reference sequence).

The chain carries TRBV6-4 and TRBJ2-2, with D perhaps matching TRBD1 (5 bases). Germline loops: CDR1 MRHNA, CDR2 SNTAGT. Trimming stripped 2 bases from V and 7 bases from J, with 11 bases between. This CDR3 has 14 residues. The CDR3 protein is CASSDVRASGELFF. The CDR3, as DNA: TGTGCCAGCAGTGACGTCAGGGCGAGCGGGGAGCTGTTTTTT.